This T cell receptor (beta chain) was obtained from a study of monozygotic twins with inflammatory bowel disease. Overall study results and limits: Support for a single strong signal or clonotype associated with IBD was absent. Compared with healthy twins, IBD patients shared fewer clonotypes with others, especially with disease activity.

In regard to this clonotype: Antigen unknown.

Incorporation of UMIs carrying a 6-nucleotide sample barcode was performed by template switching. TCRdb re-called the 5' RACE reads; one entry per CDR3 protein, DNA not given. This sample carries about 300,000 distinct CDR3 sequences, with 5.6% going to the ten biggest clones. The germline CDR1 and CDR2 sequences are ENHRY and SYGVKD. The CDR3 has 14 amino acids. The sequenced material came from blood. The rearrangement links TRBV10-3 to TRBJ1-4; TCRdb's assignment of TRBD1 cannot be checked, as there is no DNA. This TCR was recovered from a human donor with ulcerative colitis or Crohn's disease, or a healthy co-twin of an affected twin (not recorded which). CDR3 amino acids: CAISEQGGNEKLFF.